The 20 T cell receptor beta chains below all came from one sample that was sequenced in a study of cytomegalovirus exposure and HLA in healthy donors. PCR amplification relied on 60 Vbeta primers (plus 13 Jbeta primers). Repertoires were generated with immunoSEQ multiplex PCR, while TCRdb's copy carries only in-frame clones and drops some. This sample yields about 55,000 clones, of which about 76% are seen a single time; less than 3% belongs to the top ten. Specimen: PBMCs. All receptors come from a female donor in good health and CMV-seronegative.

DNA for the CDR3: TGTGCCTGGAGTCTCAGGACAGGGGGCTCGGAGGGCTACACCTTC. It encodes CAWSLRTGGSEGYTF. The gene calls are TRBV30 and TRBJ1-2, with 11 positions matching TRBD1. The CDR3 is 15 residues long. Trimming at V came to 2 bases and at J to 8 bases, leaving 10 bases not matched to a gene. CDR1 GTSNPN and CDR2 SVGIG come from the germline V gene (reference sequence).

The sample holds a few counts of this clone. The chain is built from TRBV6-6 and TRBJ2-5; the D gene is possibly TRBD2 (6 bases). Germline V gives CDR1 MNHNY, CDR2 SVGAGI (reference sequence). CDR3 length: 15 residues. Deletions cut 7 bases from V and 2 bases from J, with 17 bases between. CDR3 sequence (DNA): TGTGCCAGCAAAGGTCAGCCCCGGGAGCAAGAGACCCAGTACTTC. As protein: CASKGQPREQETQYF.

CDR3 DNA sequence: TGTGCCAGCTCACCGACCGGGACAGGCTACGAGCAGTACTTC. It yields the protein CASSPTGTGYEQYF. The V and J genes are TRBV18 and TRBJ2-7; TRBD1 agrees at 8 bases. Trimming removed 3 bases from V and 3 bases from J; junction bases left unmatched: 4. Germline loops: CDR1 KGHSH, CDR2 LQKENI. This CDR3 is built from 14 residues.

The chain joins TRBV7-6 to TRBJ1-2; D is perhaps TRBD1 (6 bases). The germline gives CDR1 SGHVS, CDR2 FNYEAQ. Trimming cost V 6 bases and J 3 bases, with 17 bases left between them. The CDR3 has 15 residues. CDR3 sequence reads: CASSPQGFVDYGYTF. CDR3 coding DNA: TGTGCCAGCAGTCCACAGGGTTTCGTGGACTATGGCTACACCTTC.

This sequence joins TRBV9 and TRBJ2-7; 7 bases line up with TRBD2. V was pared by 0 bases and J by 5 bases, with 8 bases of the junction left unmatched. CDR3 length: 15 residues. Germline CDR1 reads SGDLS; CDR2 reads YYNGEE. The CDR3 loop reads CASSVVPGGVDEQYF. The CDR3 DNA reads TGTGCCAGCAGCGTAGTCCCGGGGGGAGTGGACGAGCAGTACTTC.

The V gene is TRBV30, the J gene TRBJ1-4; 9 positions agree with TRBD1. Germline V gene sequence: CDR1 GTSNPN, CDR2 SVGIG (reference sequence). There are 14 residues in the CDR3. Unmatched junction bases numbered 3, after V lost 3 bases and J lost 4 bases. The CDR3: CAWSPGQGNEKLFF. As DNA, the CDR3 is TGTGCCTGGAGCCCGGGACAGGGTAATGAAAAACTGTTTTTT.

V gene TRBV7-9 combines with J gene TRBJ1-3; no reliable D call. The ends were cut back, 4 bases at V and 0 bases at J, with 13 bases in the middle. Per germline, CDR1 SEHNR and CDR2 FQNEAQ (reference sequence). CDR3 length: 16 residues. The CDR3 is CASSYTTRVSGNTIYF. The CDR3, as DNA: TGTGCCAGCAGCTACACGACGAGGGTCTCTGGAAACACCATATATTTT.

This sequence joins TRBV9 and TRBJ2-5; 10 nucleotides line up with TRBD2. The CDR3 has 18 residues. Germline CDR1 reads SGDLS; CDR2 reads YYNGEE. J lost 5 bases, V lost 3 bases, and 16 bases had no gene match. The CDR3 region is CASSGDPGVAGGGETQYF. CDR3 in DNA: TGTGCCAGCAGCGGAGATCCGGGGGTAGCGGGAGGTGGGGAGACCCAGTACTTC.

This rearrangement joins TRBV6-1 to TRBJ1-6, with D perhaps TRBD1 (6 bases). Trimming removed 3 bases at V and 1 base at J, with 7 bases between. The germline gives CDR1 MNHNS, CDR2 SASEGT. The CDR3 spans 15 residues. CDR3 nucleotides: TGTGCCAGCAGTGATGGACAGTCCTATAATTCACCCCTCCACTTT. Protein sequence: CASSDGQSYNSPLHF.

The chain joins TRBV7-9 to TRBJ1-1, with D possibly TRBD1 on 6 matching bases. CDR1 is SEHNR, CDR2 FQNEAQ, per germline (reference sequence). V lost 5 bases and J lost 1, with 14 bases in between. The length of the CDR3 is 15 residues. CDR3: CASSPIGGANTEAFF. The CDR3 nucleotides read TGTGCCAGCAGCCCAATAGGGGGGGCGAACACTGAAGCTTTCTTT.

CDR3: CASSFLRQMNTEAFF. The CDR3 DNA is TGTGCCAGCAGTTTTTTGAGACAGATGAACACTGAAGCTTTCTTT. This chain connects TRBV28 to TRBJ1-1; perhaps TRBD1 as D (5 bases). Trimming shortened V by 3 bases and J by 0 bases, and 11 bases separated the two germline ends. The germline V gene encodes CDR1 MDHEN and CDR2 SYDVKM. The CDR3 extends over 15 amino acids.

The chain recombines TRBV4-1 with TRBJ2-5; a weak D match, TRBD2 (6 bases). Germline V gene lookup returns CDR1 MGHRA and CDR2 YSYEKL. This CDR3 contains 15 residues. V was shortened by 0 bases and J by 2 bases, with 10 bases between the two germline ends. CDR3 loop: CASSQDGRGQETQYF. CDR3 bases: TGCGCCAGCAGCCAAGATGGACGGGGGCAAGAGACCCAGTACTTC.

The genes are TRBV4-2 and TRBJ2-1; D remains ambiguous. Trimming took off 3 bases at V and 1 base at J, with 16 bases between the two ends. Germline loops: CDR1 LGHNA, CDR2 YNFKEQ. The CDR3 runs to 17 residues. The CDR3, as DNA: TGTGCCAGCAGCCACACCCTCTCCGTCGGGTCCTACAATGAGCAGTTCTTC. The encoded protein is CASSHTLSVGSYNEQFF.

The chain employs TRBV11-2 and TRBJ2-5; 9 bases are a match to TRBD2. This CDR3 is 17 amino acids long. Trimming cost V 0 bases and J 2 bases; bases outside gene matches: 7. Per germline, CDR1 SGHAT and CDR2 FQNNGV. Written as DNA, the CDR3 is TGTGCCAGCAGCTTAGATCACCGGACTAGCGTACAAGAGACCCAGTACTTC. Translation: CASSLDHRTSVQETQYF.

This chain uses TRBV7-9 with TRBJ2-7; maybe TRBD1 (6 bases). Germline values: CDR1 SEHNR, CDR2 FQNEAQ (reference sequence). V lost 5 bases and J 0 bases, leaving 11 bases between the germline ends. This CDR3 region has 14 residues. The chain's CDR3 is CASSPRQVSYEQYF. DNA of the CDR3: TGTGCCAGCAGCCCGAGACAGGTCTCCTACGAGCAGTACTTC. The variable domain in full, with the rest retrieved from reference TRBV7-9 and TRBJ2-7, is DTGVSQNPRHKITKRGQNVTFRCDPISEHNRLYWYRQTLGQGPEFLTYFQNEAQLEKSRLLSDRFSAERPKGSFSTLEIQRTEQGDSAMYLCASSPRQVSYEQYFGPGTRLTVT.

V is TRBV14 and J is TRBJ1-1; D not certain. The CDR3 loop spans 14 amino acids. Per the germline V gene, CDR1 is SGHDN and CDR2 is FVKESK. The germline V and J ends were trimmed by 0 bases and 6 bases, with 11 bases remaining between them. The CDR3 DNA is TGTGCCAGCAGCCAAGATCTTACAGACCCTGAAGCTTTCTTT. Protein sequence: CASSQDLTDPEAFF.

V usage is TRBV5-6 and J usage is TRBJ2-3; TRBD2 is a possible D gene (7 bases). The CDR3 consists of 16 residues. CDR1 is SGHDT, CDR2 YYEEEE, per germline. V lost 2 bases, J lost 0 bases, and 13 bases lay in between. For the CDR3, the DNA is TGTGCCAGCAGCTTTGGGGGGGCCGGGAGCACAGATACGCAGTATTTT. Protein: CASSFGGAGSTDTQYF.

This clone was found once. The rearrangement joins TRBV6-1 to TRBJ1-2; D perhaps matches TRBD1 (6 bases). The CDR3 loop spans 14 amino acids. Germline V gene data show CDR1 as MNHNS and CDR2 as SASEGT. Trimming shortened V by 6 bases and J by 2 bases, and 13 bases separated the two germline ends. CDR3 sequence: CASRLGHGNYGYTF. CDR3 in DNA: TGTGCCAGCAGATTGGGACACGGAAACTATGGCTACACCTTC.

This chain joins TRBV27 and TRBJ1-4; 7 bases match TRBD1. There are 14 residues in the CDR3. J lost 8 bases, V lost 5 bases, and 8 bases had no gene match. Germline CDR1 and CDR2: MNHEY and SMNVEV (reference sequence). The CDR3 sequence: CASSAYRGGEKLFF. The CDR3 region has the DNA TGTGCCAGCAGTGCATACAGGGGTGGGGAAAAACTGTTTTTT.

The chain combines TRBV5-1 with TRBJ1-1; no definite D call. Germline lookup yields CDR1 SGHRS and CDR2 YFSETQ. This CDR3 is built from 14 residues. With 4 bases removed from V and 1 base from J, the gap between germline ends came to 11 bases. The CDR3 sequence is CASSPIQTNTEAFF. In DNA, the CDR3 is TGCGCCAGCAGCCCCATACAGACGAACACTGAAGCTTTCTTT.